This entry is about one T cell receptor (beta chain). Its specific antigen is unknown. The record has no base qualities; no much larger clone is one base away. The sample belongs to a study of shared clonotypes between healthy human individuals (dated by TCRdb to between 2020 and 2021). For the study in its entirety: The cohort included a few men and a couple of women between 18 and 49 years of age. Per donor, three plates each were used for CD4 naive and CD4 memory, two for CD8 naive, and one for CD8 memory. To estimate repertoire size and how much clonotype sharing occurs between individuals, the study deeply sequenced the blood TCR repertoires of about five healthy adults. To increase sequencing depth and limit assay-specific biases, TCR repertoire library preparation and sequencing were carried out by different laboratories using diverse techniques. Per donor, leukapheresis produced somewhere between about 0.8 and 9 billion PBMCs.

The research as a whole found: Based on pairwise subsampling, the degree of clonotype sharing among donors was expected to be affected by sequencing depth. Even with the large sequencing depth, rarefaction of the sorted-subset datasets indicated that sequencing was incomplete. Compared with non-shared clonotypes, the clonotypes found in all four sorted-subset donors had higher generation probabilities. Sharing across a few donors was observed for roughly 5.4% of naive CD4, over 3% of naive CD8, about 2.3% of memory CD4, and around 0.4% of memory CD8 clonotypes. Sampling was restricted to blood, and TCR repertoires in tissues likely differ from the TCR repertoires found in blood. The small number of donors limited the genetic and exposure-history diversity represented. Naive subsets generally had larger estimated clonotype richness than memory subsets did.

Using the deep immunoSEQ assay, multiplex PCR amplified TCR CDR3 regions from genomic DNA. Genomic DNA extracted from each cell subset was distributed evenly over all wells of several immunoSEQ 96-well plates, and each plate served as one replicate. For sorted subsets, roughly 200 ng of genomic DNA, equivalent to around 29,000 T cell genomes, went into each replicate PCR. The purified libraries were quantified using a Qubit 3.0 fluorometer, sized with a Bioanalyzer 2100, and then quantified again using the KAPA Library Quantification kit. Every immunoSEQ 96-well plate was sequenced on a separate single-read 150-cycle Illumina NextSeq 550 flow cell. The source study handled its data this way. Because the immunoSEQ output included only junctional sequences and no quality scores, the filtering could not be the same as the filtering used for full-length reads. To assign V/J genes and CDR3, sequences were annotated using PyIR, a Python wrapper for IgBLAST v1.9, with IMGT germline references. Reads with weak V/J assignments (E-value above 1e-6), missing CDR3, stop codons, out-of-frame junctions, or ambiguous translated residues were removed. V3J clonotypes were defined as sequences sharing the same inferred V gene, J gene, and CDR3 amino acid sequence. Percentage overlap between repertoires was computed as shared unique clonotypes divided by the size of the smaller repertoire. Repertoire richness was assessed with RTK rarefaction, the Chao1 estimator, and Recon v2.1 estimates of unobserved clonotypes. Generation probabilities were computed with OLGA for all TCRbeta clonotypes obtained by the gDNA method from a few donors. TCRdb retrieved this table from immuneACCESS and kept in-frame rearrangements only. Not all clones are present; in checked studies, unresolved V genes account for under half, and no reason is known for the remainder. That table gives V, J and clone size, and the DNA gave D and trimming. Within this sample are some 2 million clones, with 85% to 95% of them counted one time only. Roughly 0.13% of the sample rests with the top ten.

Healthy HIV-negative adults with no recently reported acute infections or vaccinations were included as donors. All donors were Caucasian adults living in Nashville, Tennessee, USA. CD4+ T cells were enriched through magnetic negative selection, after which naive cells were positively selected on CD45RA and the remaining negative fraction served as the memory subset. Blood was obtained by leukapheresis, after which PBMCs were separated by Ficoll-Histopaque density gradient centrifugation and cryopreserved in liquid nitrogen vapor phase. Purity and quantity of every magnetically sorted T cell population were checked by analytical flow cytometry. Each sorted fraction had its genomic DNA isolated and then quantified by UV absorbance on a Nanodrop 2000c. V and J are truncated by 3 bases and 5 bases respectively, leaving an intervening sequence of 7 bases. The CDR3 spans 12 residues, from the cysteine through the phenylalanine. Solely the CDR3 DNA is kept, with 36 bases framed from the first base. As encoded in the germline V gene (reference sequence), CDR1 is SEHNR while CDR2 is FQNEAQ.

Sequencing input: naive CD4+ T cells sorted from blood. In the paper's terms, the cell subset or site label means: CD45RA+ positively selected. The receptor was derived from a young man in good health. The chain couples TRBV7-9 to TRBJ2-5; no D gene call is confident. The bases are TGTGCCAGCAGCTTTATCGGCGAGACCCAGTACTTC. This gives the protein CASSFIGETQYF.